This T cell receptor (beta chain) was sequenced in a study of shared clonotypes between healthy human individuals. Study-level background: Donor ages ranged 18 to 49 years: a couple of women, a few men.

The protocol was immunoSEQ multiplex PCR, while the TCRdb copy is restricted to in-frame clones and leaves out a portion. Altogether about a million clones are present, around 77% being singletons, with the ten largest covering 0.89%. General study points: Blood was the only sampled material, and tissue repertoires likely differ. A reduction in generation probabilities was seen for non-shared clonotypes relative to those shared by all four donors.

CDR1 is MNHNY and CDR2 is SVGAGI in the germline V gene (reference sequence). Unmatched junction bases numbered 6, after V lost 5 bases and J lost 4 bases. The CDR3 spans 14 residues. This clone came up once. What it recognizes is unknown. Study donors comprised healthy, HIV-negative adults devoid of recent acute infection or vaccination. The sample comprised memory CD4+ T cells from PBMCs. Specified subset: CD45RA-negative fraction. This sequence joins TRBV6-6 and TRBJ1-1; 8 bases are a match to TRBD1. The sequence was collected from a man younger than 35 in good health. Some clones in this sample may be carry-over from other donors' samples. DNA for the CDR3: TGTGCCAGCAGTCCCGGACAGGGTCCCACTGAAGCTTTCTTT. This sequence encodes CASSPGQGPTEAFF.